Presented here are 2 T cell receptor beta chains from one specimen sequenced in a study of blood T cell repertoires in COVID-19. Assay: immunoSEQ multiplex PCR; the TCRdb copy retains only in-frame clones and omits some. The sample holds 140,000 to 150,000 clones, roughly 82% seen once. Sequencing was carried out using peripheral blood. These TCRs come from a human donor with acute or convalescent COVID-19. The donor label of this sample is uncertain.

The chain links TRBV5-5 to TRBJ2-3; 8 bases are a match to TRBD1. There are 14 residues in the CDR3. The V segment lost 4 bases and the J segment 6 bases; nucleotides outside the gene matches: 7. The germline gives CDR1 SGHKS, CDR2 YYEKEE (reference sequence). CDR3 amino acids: CASSGQGGLDTQYF. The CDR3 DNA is TGTGCCAGCAGCGGACAGGGTGGGCTGGATACGCAGTATTTT.

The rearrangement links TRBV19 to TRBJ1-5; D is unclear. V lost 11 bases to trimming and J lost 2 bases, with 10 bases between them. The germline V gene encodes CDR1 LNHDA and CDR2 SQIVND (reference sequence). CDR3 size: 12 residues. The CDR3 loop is CAGREGNQPQHF. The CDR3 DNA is TGTGCCGGACGGGAGGGCAATCAGCCCCAGCATTTT.